The 21 T cell receptor beta chains in this list originate from one sample, sequenced in a study of OX40 agonist ivuxolimab in advanced cancers. TCRdb's copy holds only in-frame clones and misses some; the assay was immunoSEQ multiplex PCR. The repertoire holds about 64,000 clones, roughly 80% seen once, with roughly 4.9% in the top ten. The sample in question was CD4+ or CD8+ T cells sorted from blood, obtained in a trial of the OX40 agonist ivuxolimab. All receptors derive from an adult with an advanced solid tumor such as melanoma, head and neck, liver or kidney cancer.

V is TRBV5-6 and J is TRBJ1-2; 7 bases are shared with TRBD1. Trimming removed 3 bases from V and 0 bases from J; junction bases left unmatched: 2. The CDR3 covers 14 residues. CDR1 and CDR2 (germline): SGHDT, YYEEEE. CDR3 nucleotides: TGTGCCAGCAGCTGGGACAGATCTAACTATGGCTACACCTTC. Its protein product is CASSWDRSNYGYTF.

This clone has more than one count but fewer than ten. The chain recombines TRBV9 with TRBJ2-7, with D possibly being TRBD1 or TRBD2 (5 bases each). V was clipped by 4 bases and J by 7 bases, with 12 bases between them. The CDR3 consists of 12 residues. Per germline, CDR1 SGDLS and CDR2 YYNGEE. CDR3 sequence: CASSFSEGEQYF. DNA of the CDR3: TGTGCCAGCAGCTTTAGCGAGGGGGAGCAGTACTTC.

The genes are TRBV7-6 and TRBJ2-7; 7 bases align to TRBD1. The germline V gene has CDR1 SGHVS and CDR2 FNYEAQ. CDR3 length: 15 residues. V lost 5 bases, J lost 7 bases, and 14 bases stayed unmatched. The CDR3, as DNA: TGTGCCAGCAGCCCAGGGACAGCCCTGAGAAGGGAGCAGTACTTC. It translates to CASSPGTALRREQYF.

The J gene is TRBJ2-1, the V gene TRBV19; 12 positions agree with TRBD2. The CDR3 covers 17 residues. Germline V CDR1 and CDR2: LNHDA, SQIVND (reference sequence). The ends lost 7 bases at V and 0 bases at J; junction bases unmatched: 7. CDR3 bases: TGTGCCAGTACGGCTAGCGGGGGGGACAGCTCCTACAATGAGCAGTTCTTC. Translated: CASTASGGDSSYNEQFF. Using reference TRBV19 and TRBJ2-1 for the parts outside the CDR3, the full variable domain is DGGITQSPKYLFRKEGQNVTLSCEQNLNHDAMYWYRQDPGQGLRLIYYSQIVNDFQKGDIAEGYSVSREKKESFPLTVTSAQKNPTAFYLCASTASGGDSSYNEQFFGPGTRLTVL.

The chain joins TRBV10-1 to TRBJ2-5, with D unclear. CDR3 length equals 10 residues. The V end lost 5 bases, the J end lost 6 bases, and 4 bases lay between the germline ends. Germline CDR1 WNHNN, CDR2 SYGVQD (reference sequence). The CDR3 nucleotides are TGCGCCAGCAGTAATAAGACCCAGTACTTC. It codes for CASSNKTQYF.

There are a few counts of this clone. The chain combines TRBV7-2 with TRBJ2-3; D unclear. V lost 1 base to trimming and J lost 4 bases, with 9 bases between them. The CDR3 runs to 14 residues. CDR1 is SGHTA, CDR2 FQGNSA, per germline. The DNA for the CDR3 is TGTGCCAGCAGCTTAGGCCTCCGCGCAGATACGCAGTATTTT. Its protein product is CASSLGLRADTQYF.

V and J are TRBV11-2 and TRBJ2-3, with D perhaps TRBD1 or TRBD2 (7 bases each). Germline assignment: CDR1 SGHAT and CDR2 FQNNGV. This CDR3 comprises 14 residues. V lost 5 bases, J lost 4 bases, and 13 bases lay in between. The CDR3 coding sequence is TGTGCCAGCAGCAGACAGGGAGGGGCAGATACGCAGTATTTT. It is translated as CASSRQGGADTQYF.

The chain recombines TRBV19 with TRBJ1-4; 8 nucleotides match TRBD1. The germline V gene encodes CDR1 LNHDA and CDR2 SQIVND (reference sequence). There are 17 residues in the CDR3. J was trimmed by 0 bases and V by 6 bases; bases with no gene match: 9. The CDR3 spells CASSLEAGQATNEKLFF. CDR3 nucleotides: TGTGCCAGTAGCTTAGAAGCGGGACAGGCAACTAATGAAAAACTGTTTTTT.

The chain joins TRBV6-5 to TRBJ2-3; 12 nucleotides align to TRBD2. This CDR3 is 16 amino acids long. Germline trimming cut 4 bases from V and 6 bases from J; bases unmatched to any gene: 8. Germline V gene sequence: CDR1 MNHEY, CDR2 SVGAGI. The chain's CDR3 is CASSSRLAGATDTQYF. The CDR3 region has the DNA TGTGCCAGCAGTTCAAGACTAGCGGGGGCGACTGATACGCAGTATTTT.

The genes are TRBV5-1 and TRBJ1-2, with a tentative D call TRBD1 (6 bases). Germline CDR1 and CDR2: SGHRS and YFSETQ. The CDR3 covers 14 residues. Trimming stripped 1 base from V and 11 bases from J, with 18 bases between. CDR3 in amino acids: CASSLQGPGTTYTF. CDR3 bases: TGCGCCAGCAGCTTGCAGGGGCCGGGTACCACGTACACCTTC.

This clone occurred a few times. Other DNA sequences in the sample encode the same CDR3. The chain links TRBV19 to TRBJ1-5, with TRBD1 as a possible D gene (5 bases). The CDR3 is 16 residues long. Per germline, CDR1 LNHDA and CDR2 SQIVND (reference sequence). The germline V and J ends were trimmed by 0 bases and 2 bases, with 11 bases remaining between them. The CDR3 coding sequence is TGTGCCAGTAGTATAGAGGGTGGGGGAGGCAATCAGCCCCAGCATTTT. It yields the protein CASSIEGGGGNQPQHF.

The J gene is TRBJ2-1, the V gene TRBV2, with D unresolved. The V end lost 6 bases, the J end lost 4 bases, and 4 bases lay between the germline ends. The CDR3 is 11 amino acids. Germline V CDR1 and CDR2: SNHLY, FYNNEI. The CDR3 loop reads CASRYYNEQFF. As DNA, the CDR3 is TGTGCCAGCAGGTATTACAATGAGCAGTTCTTC.

The rearrangement joins TRBV5-1 to TRBJ2-1, with 8 positions matching TRBD2. This CDR3 region has 16 residues. CDR1 and CDR2 from the germline V gene are SGHRS and YFSETQ. Losses at the gene ends were 4 bases for V and 6 bases for J; bases not matched to a gene: 12. CDR3 protein: CASSLQPGLGSNEQFF. CDR3 DNA sequence: TGCGCCAGCAGCCTCCAACCGGGACTAGGGTCCAATGAGCAGTTCTTC.

The chain couples TRBV7-6 to TRBJ1-5; D is unresolved. Germline V gene sequence: CDR1 SGHVS, CDR2 FNYEAQ. Deletions cut 3 bases from V and 3 bases from J, with 12 bases between. This CDR3 spans 15 amino acids. The CDR3 loop is CASSFSAQINQPQHF. CDR3 nucleotides: TGTGCCAGCAGCTTTTCCGCACAGATCAATCAGCCCCAGCATTTT.

V usage is TRBV2 and J usage is TRBJ2-6, with D tentatively TRBD2 (5 bases). Germline values: CDR1 SNHLY, CDR2 FYNNEI. The V end lost 11 bases, the J end lost 1 base, and 9 bases lay between the germline ends. The CDR3 length is 13 residues. As DNA, the CDR3 is TGTGCCGGCACGGGGTCTGGGGCCAACGTCCTGACTTTC. Residues: CAGTGSGANVLTF.

The chain carries TRBV6-4 and TRBJ2-2; 13 nucleotides agree with TRBD2. Germline loops: CDR1 MRHNA, CDR2 SNTAGT. V lost 7 bases, J lost 3 bases, and 2 bases stayed unmatched. This CDR3 has 15 residues. CDR3 protein: CASKGLAGDTGELFF. The CDR3 DNA reads TGTGCCAGCAAAGGACTAGCGGGAGACACCGGGGAGCTGTTTTTT.

The genes are TRBV10-3 and TRBJ1-2, with D perhaps TRBD1 (6 bases). The CDR3 contains 17 residues. Germline-derived CDR1 and CDR2 are ENHRY and SYGVKD. V shed 2 bases and J shed 8 bases, with 24 bases lying between them. The chain's CDR3 is CAISETIPGQRSIGYTF. In nucleotides, the CDR3 is TGTGCCATCAGTGAGACGATTCCGGGACAAAGATCGATAGGCTACACCTTC.

V and J are TRBV18 and TRBJ1-1; no definite D call. The CDR3 has 14 residues. The germline CDR1 and CDR2 sequences are KGHSH and LQKENI. Trimming shortened V by 6 bases and J by 1 base, and 12 bases separated the two germline ends. CDR3 nucleotide sequence: TGTGCCAGCTCCGCTGGATACCAGAACACTGAAGCTTTCTTT. This codes for CASSAGYQNTEAFF.

This chain joins TRBV19 and TRBJ1-1; perhaps TRBD1 as D (6 bases). Germline V gene lookup returns CDR1 LNHDA and CDR2 SQIVND (reference sequence). The CDR3 length is 15 residues. Trimming took 4 bases from V and 4 from J, leaving 16 bases between them. Here the CDR3 reads CASSKEQGGGTEAFF. The CDR3, as DNA: TGTGCCAGTAGTAAAGAACAGGGTGGAGGCACTGAAGCTTTCTTT.

This clone was recorded once. The chain joins TRBV15 to TRBJ1-5; no definite D call. V lost 4 bases, J lost 7 bases, and 11 bases lay in between. Germline V CDR1 and CDR2: LNHNV, YYDKDF (reference sequence). This CDR3 is built from 13 residues. The CDR3 sequence is CATSMLINQPQHF. CDR3 coding DNA: TGTGCCACCAGCATGTTGATCAACCAGCCCCAGCATTTT.

V usage is TRBV28 and J usage is TRBJ1-4; D ambiguous. The CDR3 is 14 residues long. Germline V lookup: CDR1 MDHEN, CDR2 SYDVKM. Trimming cost V 10 bases and J 7 bases, with 19 bases left between them. The CDR3 loop reads CATLLTPQGEKLFF. The DNA for the CDR3 is TGTGCCACCCTCCTTACCCCCCAAGGTGAAAAACTGTTTTTT.